The 21 T cell receptor beta chains presented below share a single source sample, sequenced in a study of cytomegalovirus exposure and HLA in healthy donors. 60 Vbeta and 13 Jbeta primers were used in PCR. Clones were sequenced by immunoSEQ multiplex PCR, and TCRdb holds only the in-frame ones, with some missing. The table shows around 100,000 clones, with 79% occurring only once. Sequences were obtained from PBMCs. The receptors shown here come from a woman in her thirties or forties in good health and CMV-seronegative.

The CDR3 sequence is CASSVRDYLRGSYTF. CDR3 bases: TGTGCCAGCAGCGTAAGGGACTATCTACGGGGAAGCTACACCTTC. The rearrangement links TRBV9 to TRBJ1-2; tentatively, D is TRBD1 (5 bases). V lost 1 base, J lost 9 bases, and 19 bases lay in between. Germline V gene sequence: CDR1 SGDLS, CDR2 YYNGEE. The CDR3 covers 15 residues.

This clone came up once. The rearrangement joins TRBV10-1 to TRBJ1-1; possible D gene TRBD1, 6 bases. CDR3 size: 14 residues. CDR1 is WNHNN and CDR2 is SYGVQD in the germline V gene (reference sequence). The V and J ends lost 4 bases and 4 bases respectively, with 13 bases between them. CDR3 nucleotide sequence: TGCGCCAGCAGTGCCTCAGGGGATGGCACTGAAGCTTTCTTT. This gives the protein CASSASGDGTEAFF.

The CDR3 loop is CASNRGTGGSSYNEQFF. The CDR3 nucleotides are TGTGCCAGCAATAGGGGGACGGGGGGGAGCTCCTACAATGAGCAGTTCTTC. The V call is TRBV5-6, the J call TRBJ2-1; 8 positions match TRBD2. Trimming removed 6 bases from V and 0 bases from J; junction bases left unmatched: 11. Germline V gene lookup returns CDR1 SGHDT and CDR2 YYEEEE. The CDR3 loop spans 17 amino acids. The whole variable domain, filled in from reference TRBV5-6 and TRBJ2-1, reads DAGVTQSPTHLIKTRGQQVTLRCSPKSGHDTVSWYQQALGQGPQFIFQYYEEEERQRGNFPDRFSGHQFPNYSSELNVNALLLGDSALYLCASNRGTGGSSYNEQFFGPGTRLTVL.

The genes are TRBV29-1 and TRBJ2-3; 7 positions agree with TRBD1. V trimming: 8 bases; J trimming: 1 base; junction bases outside the gene matches: 9. This CDR3 is 14 amino acids long. Germline CDR1 reads SQVTM; CDR2 reads ANQGSEA. The CDR3 sequence: CSTAQGKRTDTQYF. In nucleotides, the CDR3 is TGCAGCACGGCACAGGGGAAGCGCACAGATACGCAGTATTTT.

The sample holds a few counts of this clone. The chain is built from TRBV30 and TRBJ1-1; no definite D call. CDR1 is GTSNPN, CDR2 SVGIG, per germline (reference sequence). This CDR3 has 12 residues. V dropped 5 bases and J dropped 5 bases, with 12 bases sitting between them. The CDR3 spells CAWSRIRTEAFF. The DNA of the CDR3 is TGTGCCTGGTCCAGGATTAGGACTGAAGCTTTCTTT. Full variable domain (outside the CDR3, taken from reference TRBV30 and TRBJ1-1): SQTIHQWPATLVQPVGSPLSLECTVEGTSNPNLYWYRQAAGRGLQLLFYSVGIGQISSEVPQNLSASRPQDRQFILSSKKLLLSDSGFYLCAWSRIRTEAFFGQGTRLTVV.

V and J are TRBV4-1 and TRBJ2-3; 7 bases agree with TRBD2. Germline lookup yields CDR1 MGHRA and CDR2 YSYEKL. Unmatched junction bases numbered 14, after V lost 0 bases and J lost 5 bases. The CDR3 length is 18 residues. As DNA, the CDR3 is TGCGCCAGCAGCCAAGAAGGGGCAGGGACTACCTTGGAAGATACGCAGTATTTT. Its translation is CASSQEGAGTTLEDTQYF.

In DNA, the CDR3 is TGCGCCAGCAGCTTGGACAACACAGATACGCAGTATTTT. This sequence encodes CASSLDNTDTQYF. The chain is built from TRBV5-1 and TRBJ2-3; D is ambiguous. CDR3 length: 13 amino acids. The V gene lost 0 bases and the J gene lost 2 bases, with 4 bases spanning the gap. From germline, CDR1 is SGHRS and CDR2 YFSETQ.

The chain couples TRBV27 to TRBJ2-1; D ambiguous. Between the trimmed V and J ends, which lost 2 bases and 2 bases, there was a span of 10 bases. Germline loops: CDR1 MNHEY, CDR2 SMNVEV (reference sequence). CDR3 length: 15 residues. CDR3 sequence: CASSLLDWPYNEQFF. CDR3 bases: TGTGCCAGCAGTTTACTAGATTGGCCCTACAATGAGCAGTTCTTC.

The rearrangement links TRBV5-8 to TRBJ2-7; 7 nucleotides align to TRBD1. The trim removed 2 bases at V and 2 bases at J, leaving 7 bases unmatched. The CDR3 is 15 amino acids. Looked up from germline, CDR1 is SGHTS and CDR2 is YDEGEE. CDR3: CASSFRTGGTYEQYF. The CDR3 coding sequence is TGTGCCAGCAGCTTCCGGACAGGCGGCACCTACGAGCAGTACTTC.

This chain connects TRBV27 to TRBJ1-6, with D perhaps matching TRBD1 (5 bases). Germline-derived CDR1 and CDR2 are MNHEY and SMNVEV (reference sequence). The CDR3 runs to 14 residues. The V and J ends lost 7 bases and 9 bases respectively, with 16 bases between them. This CDR3 reads CASTPFGGSSPLHF. The CDR3 nucleotides read TGTGCCAGCACACCGTTTGGGGGGAGTTCACCCCTCCACTTT.

V is TRBV4-3 and J is TRBJ2-1; D uncertain. Trimming pared 4 bases from V and 0 bases from J, leaving 10 bases between. The CDR3 covers 15 residues. Germline-derived CDR1 and CDR2 are LGHNA and YSLEER. The CDR3 region has the DNA TGCGCCAGCAGCCCCCTCCGGAGCTCCTACAATGAGCAGTTCTTC. Translated: CASSPLRSSYNEQFF.

In this sample, this clone turned up once. J is TRBJ1-1 and V is TRBV11-3, with TRBD1 matching over 8 bases. This CDR3 spans 13 amino acids. Germline CDR1 reads SGHNT; CDR2 reads YENEEA. Trimming took 4 bases from V and 4 from J; bases not matched to a gene: 2. The CDR3 here is CASSSDRGTEAFF. Here the CDR3 DNA reads TGTGCCAGCAGCTCCGACAGGGGCACTGAAGCTTTCTTT.

This sequence joins TRBV27 and TRBJ2-2; 8 nucleotides match TRBD1. In germline, CDR1 is MNHEY, CDR2 SMNVEV (reference sequence). CDR3 length: 14 amino acids. The trim removed 6 bases at V and 5 bases at J, leaving 5 bases unmatched. CDR3 in amino acids: CASRDTGGTGELFF. CDR3 bases: TGTGCCAGCAGGGATACAGGGGGGACCGGGGAGCTGTTTTTT.

The chain links TRBV9 to TRBJ2-1, with a weak D call TRBD1 (5 bases). In germline, CDR1 is SGDLS, CDR2 YYNGEE. This CDR3 is built from 14 residues. V lost 4 bases to trimming and J lost 7 bases, with 15 bases between them. CDR3 loop: CASSSTSGRNEQFF. DNA of the CDR3: TGTGCCAGCAGCTCAACTTCAGGGCGGAATGAGCAGTTCTTC.

V gene TRBV18 combines with J gene TRBJ2-4, with TRBD1 matching over 10 bases. This CDR3 has 16 amino acids. Germline lookup yields CDR1 KGHSH and CDR2 LQKENI. Germline trimming cut 3 bases from V and 5 bases from J; bases unmatched to any gene: 7. DNA of the CDR3: TGTGCCAGCTCACCGACAGGGGGCGCGGCGGAAAACATTCAGTACTTC. It codes for CASSPTGGAAENIQYF.

The chain joins TRBV18 to TRBJ1-3, with D unclear. Germline V lookup: CDR1 KGHSH, CDR2 LQKENI. The CDR3 covers 14 residues. Trimming left V 3 bases short and J 5 bases short, with 11 bases between. The CDR3 loop reads CASSPSVQRNTIYF. CDR3 sequence (DNA): TGTGCCAGCTCACCGAGCGTTCAGCGAAACACCATATATTTT.

This clone is a singleton in its sample. The V and J genes are TRBV7-9 and TRBJ2-1; D ambiguous. CDR1 SEHNR and CDR2 FQNEAQ come from the germline V gene (reference sequence). V shed 2 bases and J shed 0 bases, with 8 bases lying between them. The CDR3 consists of 15 residues. The CDR3 spells CASSLSLSSYNEQFF. In DNA, the CDR3 is TGTGCCAGCAGCTTAAGCTTGAGCTCCTACAATGAGCAGTTCTTC.

This clone appeared a few times. The chain combines TRBV9 with TRBJ2-6; the D gene is possibly TRBD1 (7 bases). Per germline, CDR1 SGDLS and CDR2 YYNGEE. The CDR3 sequence is 17 residues long. Deletions cut 0 bases from V and 3 bases from J, with 13 bases between. CDR3 DNA sequence: TGTGCCAGCAGCGTAGAGCCAGGGGGAGGTGGGGCCAACGTCCTGACTTTC. It specifies CASSVEPGGGGANVLTF.

This chain uses TRBV7-2 with TRBJ2-3; tentatively, D is TRBD2 (7 bases). Germline V gene data show CDR1 as SGHTA and CDR2 as FQGNSA. V lost 5 bases and J lost 2, with 17 bases in between. The CDR3 has 16 residues. CDR3 nucleotide sequence: TGTGCCAGCAGCCCAAGAGGCGGGGGCCACACAGATACGCAGTATTTT. It encodes CASSPRGGGHTDTQYF.

The rearrangement joins TRBV2 to TRBJ1-2; no reliable D call. V shed 6 bases and J shed 4 bases, with 12 bases lying between them. The CDR3 contains 13 residues. Per germline, CDR1 SNHLY and CDR2 FYNNEI. CDR3 amino acids: CASSPELGYGYTF. The CDR3 nucleotides read TGTGCCAGCAGCCCGGAGCTAGGCTATGGCTACACCTTC.

This chain uses TRBV6-1 with TRBJ1-5; D unresolved. The CDR3 spans 13 residues. V was shortened by 2 bases and J by 6 bases, with 8 bases between the two germline ends. Looked up from germline, CDR1 is MNHNS and CDR2 is SASEGT. CDR3 loop: CASSESWSQPQHF. The CDR3 DNA is TGTGCCAGCAGTGAAAGTTGGAGTCAGCCCCAGCATTTT.